Shown below are 16 T cell receptor beta chains from a single sample sequenced in a study of T cell responses to AZD1222 COVID-19 vaccine. Sequenced by immunoSEQ multiplex PCR; TCRdb stores in-frame clones only, minus some. There are around 170,000 clones in the sample; roughly 93% occur only once, and over 0.75% lies in the top ten. The input for sequencing was peripheral blood, taken on day 0 of AZD1222 vaccination. The receptors here all came from an adult in good health.

This CDR3 is CASSQVDLRGEKLFF. The CDR3 nucleotides are TGTGCCAGCAGCCAAGTGGACCTTCGAGGTGAAAAACTGTTTTTT. This sequence joins TRBV14 and TRBJ1-4; D unclear. This CDR3 region has 15 residues. V lost 1 base, J lost 7 bases, and 13 bases lay in between. Germline values: CDR1 SGHDN, CDR2 FVKESK.

The V gene is TRBV19, the J gene TRBJ2-5; D ambiguous. V lost 3 bases to trimming and J lost 5 bases, with 10 bases between them. The CDR3 is made up of 13 amino acids. Looked up from germline, CDR1 is LNHDA and CDR2 is SQIVND (reference sequence). Here the CDR3 reads CASSIPFGETQYF. DNA of the CDR3: TGTGCCAGTAGTATTCCGTTTGGGGAGACCCAGTACTTC.

The chain has TRBV2 and TRBJ1-2, with 9 nucleotides matching TRBD1. From germline, CDR1 is SNHLY and CDR2 FYNNEI. Trimming cost V 4 bases and J 2 bases; bases outside gene matches: 2. The CDR3 runs 14 residues. CDR3 amino acids: CASSAQGANYGYTF. CDR3 nucleotide sequence: TGTGCCAGCAGTGCACAGGGGGCCAACTATGGCTACACCTTC.

The chain has TRBV29-1 and TRBJ2-2; D remains ambiguous. The germline gives CDR1 SQVTM, CDR2 ANQGSEA. The CDR3 sequence is 13 residues long. Trimming cost V 3 bases and J 6 bases, with 11 bases left between them. The CDR3 DNA reads as TGCAGCGTTGATCGGTCGCGTGCCGGGGAGCTGTTTTTT. Translating gives CSVDRSRAGELFF.

V usage is TRBV3-1 (or the pseudogene TRBV3-2) and J usage is TRBJ2-7; 8 bases fit TRBD1. CDR1 LGHDT and CDR2 YNNKEL come from the germline V gene (reference sequence). The CDR3 runs 14 residues. V lost 4 bases to trimming and J lost 2 bases; unmatched junction nucleotides: 4. The CDR3 here is CASSPGTGAYEQYF. The CDR3 DNA is TGTGCCAGCAGCCCCGGGACAGGTGCCTACGAGCAGTACTTC.

V gene TRBV6-5 combines with J gene TRBJ1-1; D is unclear. The CDR3 length is 13 residues. From germline, CDR1 is MNHEY and CDR2 SVGAGI. Trimming took off 6 bases at V and 2 bases at J, with 10 bases between the two ends. CDR3 sequence reads: CASSGRPNTEAFF. Here the CDR3 DNA reads TGTGCCAGCAGCGGACGACCTAACACTGAAGCTTTCTTT.

This rearrangement joins TRBV18 to TRBJ1-4; D is uncertain. CDR1 and CDR2 (germline): KGHSH, LQKENI. V was pared by 3 bases and J by 8 bases, with 16 bases between. The CDR3 has 15 amino acids. The CDR3, as DNA: TGTGCCAGCTCACCGGAGGGTCCAATAGGGGAAAAACTGTTTTTT. Translated: CASSPEGPIGEKLFF.

This chain connects TRBV19 to TRBJ2-1, with 7 bases matching TRBD1. With 4 bases clipped from V and 6 bases from J, the junction kept 9 bases outside the gene matches. The CDR3 totals 15 residues. From germline, CDR1 is LNHDA and CDR2 SQIVND (reference sequence). CDR3 in DNA: TGTGCCAGTAGTACAAGACAGGGACCTACCAATGAGCAGTTCTTC. Amino acid sequence: CASSTRQGPTNEQFF. Full variable domain (missing parts from reference TRBV19 and TRBJ2-1): DGGITQSPKYLFRKEGQNVTLSCEQNLNHDAMYWYRQDPGQGLRLIYYSQIVNDFQKGDIAEGYSVSREKKESFPLTVTSAQKNPTAFYLCASSTRQGPTNEQFFGPGTRLTVL.

The chain combines TRBV7-9 with TRBJ1-3; a possible D gene is TRBD1 (6 bases). Trimming took 3 bases from V and 4 from J, leaving 13 bases between them. The CDR3 has 15 amino acids. The V gene's germline CDR1 is SEHNR and CDR2 FQNEAQ (reference sequence). CDR3 nucleotide sequence: TGTGCCAGCAGCTTGGGACACCCGGGGGGAAACACCATATATTTT. Protein: CASSLGHPGGNTIYF.

This clone appeared once. The chain carries TRBV2 and TRBJ2-7; D is uncertain. V was cut by 4 bases and J by 2 bases, with 12 bases left in between. The CDR3 spans 14 residues. Germline CDR1 is SNHLY and CDR2 is FYNNEI. The CDR3 loop reads CASSGGSAPYEQYF. CDR3 bases: TGTGCCAGCAGTGGGGGTTCGGCCCCCTACGAGCAGTACTTC.

This clone was recorded only once. The gene calls are TRBV9 and TRBJ2-2; 7 bases are shared with TRBD2. The CDR3 loop spans 16 amino acids. V lost 0 bases to trimming and J lost 4 bases; unmatched junction nucleotides: 6. Looked up from germline, CDR1 is SGDLS and CDR2 is YYNGEE. CDR3 nucleotides: TGTGCCAGCAGCGTAGATGGGGGACTAACCACCGGGGAGCTGTTTTTT. Translating gives CASSVDGGLTTGELFF.

This clone has only one observation. J is TRBJ2-1 and V is TRBV5-5; no reliable D call. From germline, CDR1 is SGHKS and CDR2 YYEKEE (reference sequence). The V end was cut by 2 bases, the J end by 0 bases, with 9 bases between. CDR3 size: 15 residues. This CDR3 is CASSFSRSSYNEQFF. The DNA of the CDR3 is TGTGCCAGCAGCTTCAGTCGTAGCTCCTACAATGAGCAGTTCTTC.

The sample holds one count of this clone. The rearrangement joins TRBV27 to TRBJ2-7; D gene unclear. Between the trimmed V and J ends, which lost 6 bases and 4 bases, there was a span of 10 bases. CDR1 MNHEY and CDR2 SMNVEV come from the germline V gene (reference sequence). This CDR3 spans 12 amino acids. CDR3 in DNA: TGTGCCAGCAGGAGAACCATGTACGAGCAGTACTTC. The encoded protein is CASRRTMYEQYF.

V gene TRBV7-2 combines with J gene TRBJ1-2, with D possibly TRBD1 on 6 matching bases. CDR1 SGHTA and CDR2 FQGNSA come from the germline V gene. The CDR3 has 13 residues. V shed 6 bases and J shed 8 bases, with 16 bases lying between them. The CDR3 loop is CASRSRVRGGYTF. The DNA of the CDR3 is TGTGCCAGCAGGTCCAGGGTCAGGGGCGGCTACACCTTC.

The chain employs TRBV12-3 or TRBV12-4 and TRBJ2-7, with D perhaps TRBD1 (5 bases). The length of the CDR3 is 13 residues. The V and J ends lost 7 bases and 7 bases respectively, with 17 bases between them. CDR3 amino acids: CASTLGAGREQYF. CDR3 nucleotide sequence: TGTGCCAGCACCCTCGGAGCAGGGCGAGAGCAGTACTTC.

The chain recombines TRBV9 with TRBJ2-2; 8 bases line up with TRBD1. This CDR3 has 15 residues. V gave up 0 bases and J gave up 10 bases; unmatched junction bases: 8. CDR1 is SGDLS and CDR2 is YYNGEE in the germline V gene. The CDR3 region is CASSVGDRYPPELFF. As DNA, the CDR3 is TGTGCCAGCAGCGTAGGGGACAGGTACCCCCCGGAGCTGTTTTTT.